The clone carrying this T cell receptor beta chain has just a few counts. Its matching antigen is unknown. TCRdb's copy holds only in-frame clones and misses some; the assay was immunoSEQ multiplex PCR. Of fewer than 150,000 clones listed, nearly 95% are singletons. This CDR3 is 14 amino acids long. Germline V CDR1 and CDR2: SGHAT, FQNNGV. V was cut by 5 bases and J by 2 bases, with 12 bases left in between. The data originate from a study of CD4+ T cells in melanoma. Study outcomes and limitations: Reportedly, melanoma neoantigen-specific CD4+ T cells showed varied differentiation states.

The rearrangement joins TRBV11-2 to TRBJ1-2, with a tentative D call TRBD1 (5 bases). This receptor was obtained from a human donor with melanoma. The CDR3 nucleotides are TGTGCCAGCAGCCTCCCGGGGGGAAACTATGGCTACACCTTC. Amino acid sequence: CASSLPGGNYGYTF.